This T cell receptor beta chain was captured by sequencing in a study of T-cell memory formation after mild COVID-19. Overall study context: Largely donor-specific TCR clusters were found.

This CDR3 spans 15 amino acids. V lost 1 base and J lost 3; bases outside the gene matches: 5. Per germline, CDR1 MGHRA and CDR2 YSYEKL. TCRdb analysed the 5' RACE reads with MiXCR anew, one entry per CDR3 protein. Among 470,000 or so distinct CDR3 sequences listed, around a sixth were seen once. Input material: PBMCs or a T cell subset sorted from them (not recorded which). V is TRBV4-1 and J is TRBJ2-7; the match to TRBD1 covers 8 bases. The TCR comes from an adult woman who had mild COVID-19 (a few samples of this study predate the infection). Cell type and time point are not known. This CDR3 reads CASSQADGQGYEQYF. CDR3 nucleotides: TGCGCCAGCAGCCAAGCGGACGGACAGGGCTACGAGCAGTACTTC.